The sequence of this T cell receptor beta chain was determined in a study of T-cell memory formation after mild COVID-19. Study-wide context: Clusters were largely donor specific. General study points: Contracting CD8+ clones were enriched in EMRA, CD4+ mainly in CM and EM. CD4+ bias marked clones expanding day 15 to 37, unlike balanced contracting clones.

This clonotype occurred a few times. Its target is not known. TCR alpha and TCR beta cDNA libraries carrying sample barcodes and UMIs came from 5'RACE with constant-segment primers. One entry per CDR3 protein results from TCRdb running MiXCR on the 5' RACE reads. The sample contains a few hundred thousand distinct CDR3 sequences, 20% to 25% of which appear only once. The V gene lost 2 bases and the J gene lost 3 bases, with 10 bases spanning the gap. This CDR3 has 14 amino acids. Germline CDR1 and CDR2: LGHDT and YNNKEL (reference sequence). The sequence came from a man younger than 35 who had mild COVID-19 (a few samples of this study predate the infection). Cell type and time point are not known. Input material: PBMCs or a T cell subset sorted from them (not recorded which). This chain joins TRBV3-1 and TRBJ1-1; D remains ambiguous. The CDR3 DNA reads TGTGCCAGCAGCCAAAGCGAATGGGACACTGAAGCTTTCTTT. It translates to CASSQSEWDTEAFF.